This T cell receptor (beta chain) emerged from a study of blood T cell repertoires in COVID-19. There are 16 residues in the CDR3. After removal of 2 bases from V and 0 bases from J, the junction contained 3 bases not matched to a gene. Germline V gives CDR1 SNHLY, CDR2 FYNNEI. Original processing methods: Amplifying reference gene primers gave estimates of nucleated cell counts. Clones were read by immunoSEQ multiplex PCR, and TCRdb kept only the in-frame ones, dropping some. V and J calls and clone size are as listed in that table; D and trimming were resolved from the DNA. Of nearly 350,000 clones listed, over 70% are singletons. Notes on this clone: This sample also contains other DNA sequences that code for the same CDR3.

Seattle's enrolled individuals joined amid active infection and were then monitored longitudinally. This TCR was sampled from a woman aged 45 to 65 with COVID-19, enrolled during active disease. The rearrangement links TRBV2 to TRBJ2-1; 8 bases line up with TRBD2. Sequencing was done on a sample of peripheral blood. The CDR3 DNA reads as TGTGCCAGCAGTGAACGGGGGACTAGCTCCTACAATGAGCAGTTCTTC. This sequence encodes CASSERGTSSYNEQFF.